The rows below give T cell receptor beta chains drawn from one sample of a study of blood T cell repertoires in COVID-19. The data were produced by immunoSEQ multiplex PCR, yet TCRdb's version contains in-frame clones alone and is incomplete. The sample holds about 150,000 clones, approximately 87% seen once. Material: PBMCs or T cells enriched from blood (not recorded which). The source of these receptors is a woman aged 25-40 years with acute COVID-19. CDR3s include the opening cysteine and the closing phenylalanine or tryptophan. The D gene is left open where the match is weak. Part of the rows lack a size; the others show once, few, many or a class for expanded clones.

abundance,v_gene,d_gene,j_gene,CDR3aa,CDR3nt
-,TRBV20-1,-,TRBJ2-1,CSAVEGNEQFF,TGCAGTGCTGTTGAGGGCAATGAGCAGTTCTTC
once,TRBV5-4,-,TRBJ2-1,CASSWDFRSYNEQFF,TGTGCCAGCAGCTGGGACTTCCGCTCCTACAATGAGCAGTTCTTC
-,TRBV6-5,-,TRBJ2-7,CASSWRTSYEQYF,TGTGCCAGCAGTTGGAGAACCTCCTACGAGCAGTACTTC
-,TRBV28,-,TRBJ2-7,CASSKLRGPYEQYF,TGTGCCAGCAGTAAATTGAGAGGGCCCTACGAGCAGTACTTC
-,TRBV12-5,-,TRBJ2-1,CASGPDYNEQFF,TGTGCTAGTGGCCCGGACTATAATGAGCAGTTCTTC
-,TRBV4-3,TRBD1,TRBJ1-2,CASSRPNRTGPYRDYGYTF,TGCGCCAGCAGCCGGCCGAATAGGACAGGGCCCTACCGAGACTATGGCTACACCTTC
-,TRBV30,-,TRBJ2-3,CAWSVRDTQYF,TGTGCCTGGAGTGTACGGGATACGCAGTATTTT
-,TRBV7-2,TRBD2,TRBJ2-1,CASSGPAGGRNEQFF,TGTGCCAGCAGCGGTCCAGCGGGAGGGCGAAATGAGCAGTTCTTC
-,TRBV5-4,TRBD1,TRBJ2-1,CASSPGQGAYNEQFF,TGTGCCAGCAGCCCAGGACAGGGGGCTTACAATGAGCAGTTCTTC
once,TRBV30,TRBD2,TRBJ2-7,CAWSVLAGDYEQYF,TGTGCCTGGAGTGTACTAGCGGGAGATTACGAGCAGTACTTC
-,TRBV6-2/TRBV6-3,-,TRBJ1-5,CASSYGGENQPQHF,TGTGCCAGCAGTTACGGGGGGGAAAATCAGCCCCAGCATTTT
-,TRBV7-2,-,TRBJ2-2,CASSLSPGNTGELFF,TGTGCCAGCAGCTTATCTCCAGGGAACACCGGGGAGCTGTTTTTT
-,TRBV5-1,TRBD1,TRBJ1-1,CASSLRQGGVEAFF,TGCGCCAGCAGTTTACGACAGGGTGGCGTTGAAGCTTTCTTT
-,TRBV7-2,TRBD1,TRBJ2-5,CASRRQGAYETQYF,TGTGCCAGCAGGAGACAGGGGGCCTATGAGACCCAGTACTTC
-,TRBV30,-,TRBJ1-1,CAWSSTPMNTEAFF,TGTGCCTGGAGTTCGACACCTATGAACACTGAAGCTTTCTTT
few,TRBV2,TRBD1,TRBJ2-1,CASSEYQTGVLNNEQFF,TGTGCCAGCAGTGAATACCAAACAGGGGTGTTGAACAATGAGCAGTTCTTC
-,TRBV9,-,TRBJ2-3,CASSVRAEGTTDTQYF,TGTGCCAGCAGCGTAAGAGCAGAGGGAACCACAGATACGCAGTATTTT
once,TRBV10-3,TRBD1,TRBJ2-1,CASLQGARSDEQFF,TGTGCCAGCTTGCAGGGGGCCCGCAGCGATGAGCAGTTCTTC
few,TRBV9,TRBD1,TRBJ1-2,CASSVRIGQGGGYTF,TGTGCCAGCAGCGTTCGCATCGGACAGGGCGGTGGCTACACCTTC
-,TRBV6-2/TRBV6-3,-,TRBJ1-2,CASSQGRSLPGTF,TGTGCCAGCAGTCAGGGGAGATCTCTACCGGGCACCTTC
few,TRBV7-9,-,TRBJ1-1,CASSLPRPPQAFF,TGTGCCAGCAGCTTACCTAGACCTCCCCAAGCTTTCTTT
-,TRBV11-2,TRBD1,TRBJ1-2,CASSSDRGQGYTF,TGTGCCAGCAGCTCGGACAGGGGACAGGGCTACACCTTC
-,TRBV4-3,TRBD2,TRBJ2-1,CASSQGTSGSSYNEQFF,TGCGCCAGCAGCCAGGGGACTAGCGGAAGCTCCTACAATGAGCAGTTCTTC
-,TRBV6-5,-,TRBJ1-3,CASRDNRDSGNTIYF,TGTGCCAGCAGAGACAACCGGGACTCTGGAAACACCATATATTTT
-,TRBV13,TRBD2,TRBJ2-1,CASSSSGRAYNEQFF,TGTGCCAGCAGCTCAAGCGGGAGAGCCTACAATGAGCAGTTCTTC
-,TRBV6-2/TRBV6-3,TRBD2,TRBJ2-2,CASTPAGLAEDTGELFF,TGTGCCAGCACCCCGGCGGGACTAGCGGAGGACACCGGGGAGCTGTTTTTT
-,TRBV5-1,TRBD2,TRBJ2-7,CASSLETSAVREQYF,TGCGCCAGCAGCTTGGAGACTAGCGCCGTTAGGGAGCAGTACTTC
-,TRBV19,-,TRBJ1-2,CASSPGTEIRYGYTF,TGTGCCAGTAGTCCCGGGACTGAGATACGCTATGGCTACACCTTC
-,TRBV3-1/TRBV3-2,-,TRBJ1-6,CASSQGGSPLHF,TGTGCCAGCAGCCAAGGGGGCTCACCCCTCCACTTT
once,TRBV30,-,TRBJ1-1,CASEMTAYMNTEAFF,TGTGCCTCAGAGATGACAGCCTACATGAACACTGAAGCTTTCTTT
-,TRBV5-6,-,TRBJ2-7,CASSFSRGYEQYF,TGTGCCAGCAGCTTTTCCAGGGGCTACGAGCAGTACTTC
-,TRBV9,TRBD1,TRBJ1-2,CASSHGGTVTNYGYTF,TGTGCCAGCAGCCACGGCGGGACAGTCACTAACTATGGCTACACCTTC
-,TRBV28,-,TRBJ1-1,CASALPRRGGTEAFF,TGTGCCAGCGCCCTTCCCCGGAGGGGGGGCACTGAAGCTTTCTTT
-,TRBV25-1,TRBD2,TRBJ2-7,CASSSLAGSPGPYEQYF,TGTGCCAGCTCGTCACTAGCGGGATCCCCCGGTCCCTACGAGCAGTACTTC
-,TRBV6-4,-,TRBJ2-1,CASRPYPCNNNEQFF,TGTGCCAGCCGTCCATACCCGTGCAACAACAATGAGCAGTTCTTC
-,TRBV5-1,-,TRBJ1-6,CASSLDLGGSPLHF,TGCGCCAGCAGCTTGGACCTGGGCGGGTCACCCCTCCACTTT
-,TRBV10-3,-,TRBJ1-3,CAISDLGQGRHTIYF,TGTGCCATCAGTGATTTAGGGCAGGGTCGACACACCATATATTTT
-,TRBV30,-,TRBJ2-2,CALTESFNTGELFF,TGTGCCCTCACCGAGTCCTTTAACACCGGGGAGCTGTTTTTT
-,TRBV7-8,TRBD1,TRBJ2-3,CASSLVGQARGTDTQYF,TGTGCCAGCAGCTTAGTCGGACAGGCGAGGGGCACAGATACGCAGTATTTT
-,TRBV5-1,TRBD2,TRBJ2-1,CASSLGLAGLREQFF,TGCGCCAGCAGCTTGGGACTAGCGGGATTAAGGGAGCAGTTCTTC
-,TRBV28,-,TRBJ1-5,CACRRLKTDDYSNQPQHF,TGTGCCTGCCGTCGATTAAAGACAGATGATTATAGCAATCAGCCCCAGCATTTT
-,TRBV7-9,-,TRBJ2-3,CASSGTGGVPDTQYF,TGTGCCAGCAGCGGCACAGGGGGGGTCCCAGATACGCAGTATTTT
-,TRBV27,-,TRBJ1-2,CASSLAPSRDRFYGYTF,TGTGCCAGCAGTTTAGCCCCTTCGAGGGATCGCTTCTATGGCTACACCTTC
-,TRBV19,TRBD1,TRBJ2-7,CASSTGTGGTLRGQYF,TGTGCCAGTAGTACCGGTACAGGGGGGACCCTGAGGGGGCAGTACTTC
-,TRBV7-2,-,TRBJ1-2,CASSSDRVNYGYTF,TGTGCCAGCAGTTCGGACAGAGTAAACTATGGCTACACCTTC
-,TRBV5-4,TRBD2,TRBJ2-5,CASSQIAGGGSETQYF,TGTGCCAGCAGCCAAATAGCGGGAGGGGGGTCAGAGACCCAGTACTTC
-,TRBV28,-,TRBJ2-4,CASSLFSVHGIQYF,TGTGCCAGCAGTTTATTTTCGGTTCATGGCATTCAGTACTTC
-,TRBV11-2,-,TRBJ1-2,CASRQTGRNYGYTF,TGTGCCAGCAGGCAAACGGGGAGAAACTATGGCTACACCTTC
-,TRBV5-1,TRBD1,TRBJ2-1,CASSLNPGQYSYNEQFF,TGCGCCAGCAGCTTGAACCCGGGACAGTATTCTTACAATGAGCAGTTCTTC
-,TRBV19,TRBD2,TRBJ2-1,CASSRTGLAGIGSYNEQFF,TGTGCCAGTAGTCGGACCGGACTAGCGGGAATCGGCTCCTACAATGAGCAGTTCTTC
once,TRBV12-3/TRBV12-4,-,TRBJ1-1,CASSFGIQPGAFF,TGTGCCAGCAGTTTCGGTATCCAACCGGGAGCTTTCTTT
-,TRBV2,TRBD1,TRBJ1-6,CASRAGTGGYSPLHF,TGTGCCAGCAGGGCCGGGACAGGGGGTTACTCACCCCTCCACTTT
once,TRBV2,TRBD2,TRBJ2-1,CASSLATSGSIFDEQFF,TGTGCCAGCAGCCTTGCGACTAGCGGGAGTATTTTCGATGAGCAGTTCTTC
-,TRBV19,-,TRBJ1-6,CASSRLDSPLHF,TGTGCCAGTAGCCGCCTAGATTCACCCCTCCACTTT